One sample yielded the 16 T cell receptor beta chains listed below, sequenced in a study of blood T cell repertoires in COVID-19. Here immunoSEQ multiplex PCR was the method, and the copy in TCRdb shows in-frame clones only, minus some. The data contain about 75,000 clones, about 88% of them singletons. Material: peripheral blood. The origin of the receptors is a human donor in a cohort sampled during active COVID-19.

The chain carries TRBV10-2 and TRBJ2-5, with D perhaps matching TRBD1 (5 bases). CDR1 and CDR2 from the germline V gene are WSHSY and SAAADI. The CDR3 is 14 residues long. Trimming removed 0 bases at V and 6 bases at J, with 11 bases between. The chain's CDR3 is CASSESRQTKTQYF. In DNA, the CDR3 is TGCGCCAGCAGTGAGTCGCGACAGACAAAGACCCAGTACTTC.

Note on this clone: Other DNA sequences of this sample code for an identical CDR3. This chain joins TRBV3-1 (or the pseudogene TRBV3-2) and TRBJ2-7; TRBD1 might be the D (6 bases). The CDR3 has 14 amino acids. CDR1 is LGHDT, CDR2 YNNKEL, per germline (reference sequence). V shed 5 bases and J shed 4 bases, with 15 bases lying between them. CDR3 region: CASSYSTGAYEQYF. The CDR3 DNA follows: TGTGCCAGCAGCTATTCGACAGGAGCGTACGAGCAGTACTTC.

The V gene is TRBV5-1, the J gene TRBJ1-1, with D hard to call. This CDR3 spans 16 amino acids. V was pared by 0 bases and J by 0 bases, with 12 bases between. From germline, CDR1 is SGHRS and CDR2 YFSETQ. The CDR3 DNA follows: TGCGCCAGCAGCTTGGGCGGGGTAGGACTGAACACTGAAGCTTTCTTT. Amino acid sequence: CASSLGGVGLNTEAFF.

The chain uses TRBV28 and TRBJ1-1, with D unresolved. V was shortened by 6 bases and J by 5 bases, with 13 bases between the two germline ends. The V gene's germline CDR1 is MDHEN and CDR2 SYDVKM. The CDR3 contains 13 residues. This chain's CDR3 is CASRVQSWTEAFF. As DNA, the CDR3 is TGTGCCAGCAGAGTACAGAGTTGGACTGAAGCTTTCTTT. The variable domain in full, completed from reference TRBV28 and TRBJ1-1, reads DVKVTQSSRYLVKRTGEKVFLECVQDMDHENMFWYRQDPGLGLRLIYFSYDVKMKEKGDIPEGYSVSREKKERFSLILESASTNQTSMYLCASRVQSWTEAFFGQGTRLTVV.

V and J are TRBV21-1 and TRBJ2-1; the table's D call TRBD2 went unverified against the DNA. TRBV21-1 is shown as a pseudogene. The CDR3 runs 16 residues. The CDR3 is CASSKAVGAVYNEQFF. CDR3 coding DNA: TGTGCCAGCAGCAAAGCGGTGGGAGCGGTCTACAATGAGCAGTTCTTC.

The chain combines TRBV10-1 with TRBJ2-3, with TRBD2 matching 13 bases. Germline V lookup: CDR1 WNHNN, CDR2 SYGVQD (reference sequence). This CDR3 spans 17 amino acids. V trimming: 2 bases; J trimming: 0 bases; junction bases outside the gene matches: 2. This chain's CDR3 is CASSEKGLAGSTDTQYF. The DNA of the CDR3 is TGCGCCAGCAGTGAGAAGGGACTAGCGGGGAGCACAGATACGCAGTATTTT.

V gene TRBV28 combines with J gene TRBJ1-5; TRBD1 matches 7 bases. Germline V gene data show CDR1 as MDHEN and CDR2 as SYDVKM. The CDR3 sequence is 15 residues long. After removal of 6 bases from V and 0 bases from J, the junction contained 5 bases not matched to a gene. CDR3 residues: CASSPTGHSNQPQHF. Written as DNA, the CDR3 is TGTGCCAGCAGCCCGACAGGGCATAGCAATCAGCCCCAGCATTTT.

The rearrangement uses TRBV9 and TRBJ1-2; 10 bases are a match to TRBD1. This CDR3 spans 16 amino acids. From germline, CDR1 is SGDLS and CDR2 YYNGEE. J gave up 2 bases and V 4 bases, and 8 bases lay outside the gene matches. DNA for the CDR3: TGTGCCAGCAGCCCACGCAGGGACAGGGGCAACTATGGCTACACCTTC. Translating it yields CASSPRRDRGNYGYTF.

The chain joins TRBV2 to TRBJ2-3; TRBD2 matches at 7 bases. V lost 4 bases, J lost 3 bases, and 7 bases stayed unmatched. The CDR3 is 15 residues long. Germline CDR1 SNHLY, CDR2 FYNNEI. The CDR3 sequence is CASSVRRGGTDTQYF. As DNA, the CDR3 is TGTGCCAGCAGTGTCAGGCGGGGAGGGACAGATACGCAGTATTTT.

The chain joins TRBV2 to TRBJ2-1; TRBD1 might be the D (6 bases). This CDR3 contains 15 residues. From germline, CDR1 is SNHLY and CDR2 FYNNEI. V was shortened by 8 bases and J by 0 bases, with 14 bases between the two germline ends. Written as DNA, the CDR3 is TGTGCCAGCGCGCGACAGGAAAGCTCCTACAATGAGCAGTTCTTC. It translates to CASARQESSYNEQFF.

DNA for the CDR3: TGTGCCAGCAGCTCCGGGACAGAATACAATGAGCAGTTCTTC. Its protein product is CASSSGTEYNEQFF. The rearrangement links TRBV5-5 to TRBJ2-1; 7 bases line up with TRBD1. The trim removed 3 bases at V and 4 bases at J, leaving 4 bases unmatched. Germline-derived CDR1 and CDR2 are SGHKS and YYEKEE (reference sequence). The CDR3 extends over 14 amino acids. Complete variable domain (other parts from reference TRBV5-5 and TRBJ2-1): DAGVTQSPTHLIKTRGQQVTLRCSPISGHKSVSWYQQVLGQGPQFIFQYYEKEERGRGNFPDRFSARQFPNYSSELNVNALLLGDSALYLCASSSGTEYNEQFFGPGTRLTVL.

This clone was counted between two and nine times. The V call is TRBV28, the J call TRBJ1-2; D remains ambiguous. Trimming removed 6 bases from V and 4 bases from J, with 9 bases in between. Germline CDR1 MDHEN, CDR2 SYDVKM. The CDR3 loop spans 12 amino acids. The chain's CDR3 is CASSRDFYGYTF. CDR3 bases: TGTGCCAGCAGCCGAGATTTCTATGGCTACACCTTC.

The chain joins TRBV5-1 to TRBJ1-1; 7 bases are a match to TRBD1. V was clipped by 3 bases and J by 5 bases; unmatched bases: 13. Germline CDR1 and CDR2: SGHRS and YFSETQ. This CDR3 is built from 16 residues. The CDR3 loop reads CASSYTGAGKKTEAFF. The CDR3 DNA reads TGCGCCAGCAGCTATACAGGGGCTGGAAAAAAAACTGAAGCTTTCTTT.

V gene TRBV5-1 combines with J gene TRBJ2-1; 12 bases align to TRBD2. The CDR3 extends over 17 amino acids. The trim removed 4 bases at V and 6 bases at J, leaving 11 bases unmatched. Germline lookup yields CDR1 SGHRS and CDR2 YFSETQ. The CDR3 here is CASSAWVLAGGPNEQFF. The CDR3 DNA sequence: TGCGCCAGCAGCGCATGGGTGCTAGCGGGAGGGCCCAATGAGCAGTTCTTC.

This chain joins TRBV19 and TRBJ2-1, with TRBD2 matching over 13 bases. The CDR3 sequence is 16 residues long. Germline V CDR1 and CDR2: LNHDA, SQIVND (reference sequence). The junction had 12 bases not matched to a gene; V was cut back by 6 bases and J by 10 bases. The CDR3 is CASRTQSGLAGVEQFF. The CDR3 DNA follows: TGTGCCAGTAGGACCCAATCTGGACTAGCGGGAGTAGAGCAGTTCTTC.

The J gene is TRBJ2-6, the V gene TRBV19, with 7 bases that match TRBD1. The CDR3 is made up of 21 amino acids. Germline CDR1 is LNHDA and CDR2 is SQIVND (reference sequence). After removal of 7 bases from V and 1 base from J, the junction contained 22 bases not matched to a gene. DNA for the CDR3: TGTGCCAGTACCCCGCCATTCGGACAGGACGCAAAGGGATCTGGGGCCAACGTCCTGACTTTC. Its protein is CASTPPFGQDAKGSGANVLTF.